This T cell receptor beta chain emerged from a study of regulatory T cells in long-lasting Graves disease. Study outcomes and limitations: Persistent patients had more shared public clonotypes (approximately 2,700) than new patients (about 970).

The TCR beta library used iRepertoire HTBI primers with Arm-PCR amplification of CDR3. TCRdb re-called the multiplex PCR reads with MiXCR, one entry per CDR3 protein. The repertoire consists of roughly 320,000 distinct CDR3 sequences, with about a sixth occurring once and the leading ten covering approximately 30%. Time point indicated: newly diagnosed GD, antithyroid drugs for less than 3 months. PBMCs provided the RNA from which the TCR library was made. Only a few counts were recorded for this clonotype. Its antigen is as yet unknown. The CDR3 has 13 residues. V shed 7 bases and J shed 2 bases, with 9 bases lying between them. Germline V lookup: CDR1 MNHNS, CDR2 SASEGT. This same sample was also taken into another study, of T cells in Graves' hyperthyroidism and ophthalmopathy. This second study notes: HTBI primers were employed in a first-round RT-PCR of the TCR CDR3. A model of 13 V-J pairs discriminated ophthalmopathy from stable hyperthyroidism.

This material consisted of peripheral blood mononuclear cells (PBMCs), taken at new diagnosis, from a patient treated with antithyroid drugs. The chain has TRBV6-1 and TRBJ1-3; weak D call: TRBD1 (6 bases). The clonotype comes from a man aged 35 to 55 with Graves disease. CDR3 protein: CASNGGTGNTIYF. The CDR3 nucleotides read TGTGCCAGCAATGGGGGCACTGGAAACACCATATATTTT.